This T cell receptor (beta chain) was sequenced during a study of a mutant IDH1 vaccine in newly diagnosed glioma. On the study more broadly: Sex among treated patients split roughly 62% male, about 38% female; mean age was approximately 41 years.

Repertoires were generated with immunoSEQ multiplex PCR, while TCRdb's copy carries only in-frame clones and drops some. The table has about 40,000 clones, approximately 72% seen once. The time point: week 23, last vaccination. Vaccination comprised doses that each held 300 ug of mutant IDH1 20-mer peptide, plus topical imiquimod. Of note for this clone: The target antigen is unknown.

The V end lost 0 bases, the J end lost 6 bases, and 2 bases lay between the germline ends. The CDR3 totals 12 residues. Germline CDR1 ENHRY, CDR2 SYGVKD. The sequence came from a man aged 50-60 years with glioma. The rearrangement joins TRBV10-3 to TRBJ1-4, with unresolved D. This material consisted of PBMCs, taken from a glioma patient whose treatment included an IDH1 peptide vaccine. As DNA, the CDR3 is TGTGCCATCAGTGAGTCCGATGAAAAACTGTTTTTT. It specifies CAISESDEKLFF.